The entry that follows covers one TCR beta chain sequence. These data are taken from a study of control samples from healthy donors and cancer patients. CDR3 length equals 15 residues. Unmatched junction bases numbered 8, after V lost 4 bases and J lost 7 bases. Per the germline V gene, CDR1 is SGHNT and CDR2 is YYREEE (reference sequence). Produced via immunoSEQ multiplex PCR; TCRdb's table is partial and in-frame only. The table shows tens of thousands of clones, with roughly 90% occurring only once. Specimen: PBMCs. The rearrangement joins TRBV5-4 to TRBJ1-1; TRBD1 matches at 12 bases. The origin of this receptor is a woman in her thirties or forties with head and neck cancer. The CDR3 is CASSVPGQGAIEAFF. The CDR3 DNA follows: TGTGCCAGCAGCGTTCCGGGACAGGGGGCAATTGAAGCTTTCTTT.